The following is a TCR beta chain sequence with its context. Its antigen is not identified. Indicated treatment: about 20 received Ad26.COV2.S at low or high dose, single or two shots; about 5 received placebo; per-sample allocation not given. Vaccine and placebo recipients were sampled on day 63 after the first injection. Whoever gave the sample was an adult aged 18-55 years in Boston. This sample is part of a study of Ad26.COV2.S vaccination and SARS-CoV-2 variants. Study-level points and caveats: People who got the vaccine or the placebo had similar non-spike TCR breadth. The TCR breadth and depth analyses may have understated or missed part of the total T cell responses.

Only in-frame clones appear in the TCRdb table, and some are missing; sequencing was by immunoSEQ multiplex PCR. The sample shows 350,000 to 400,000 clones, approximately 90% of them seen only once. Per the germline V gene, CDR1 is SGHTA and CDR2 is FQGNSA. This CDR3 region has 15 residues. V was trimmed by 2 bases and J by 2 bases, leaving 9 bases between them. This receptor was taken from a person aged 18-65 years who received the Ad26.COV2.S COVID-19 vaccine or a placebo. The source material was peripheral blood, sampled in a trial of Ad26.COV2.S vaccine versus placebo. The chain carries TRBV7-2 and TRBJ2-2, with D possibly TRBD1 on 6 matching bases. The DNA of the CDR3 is TGTGCCAGCAGCTTACTGGGGGCAAACACCGGGGAGCTGTTTTTT. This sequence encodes CASSLLGANTGELFF. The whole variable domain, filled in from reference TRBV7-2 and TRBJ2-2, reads GAGVSQSPSNKVTEKGKDVELRCDPISGHTALYWYRQSLGQGLEFLIYFQGNSAPDKSGLPSDRFSAERTGGSVSTLTIQRTQQEDSAVYLCASSLLGANTGELFFGEGSRLTVL.